Shown below are 25 T cell receptor beta chains from a single sample sequenced in a study of blood T cell repertoires in COVID-19. Method: immunoSEQ multiplex PCR; TCRdb's copy keeps in-frame clones and lacks some. The sample shows over 110,000 clones, more than 65% of them seen only once. The sequenced sample consisted of peripheral blood. The receptors come from a man aged 60 to 69 with active or convalescent COVID-19.

V is TRBV18 and J is TRBJ1-5, with unresolved D. The germline CDR1 and CDR2 sequences are KGHSH and LQKENI. The CDR3 is 14 amino acids. Trimming left V 4 bases short and J 1 base short, with 8 bases between. The CDR3 nucleotides read TGTGCCAGCTCACAGGGAGGGAGCAATCAGCCCCAGCATTTT. Its translation: CASSQGGSNQPQHF. The variable domain in full, with the rest retrieved from reference TRBV18 and TRBJ1-5, is NAGVMQNPRHLVRRRGQEARLRCSPMKGHSHVYWYRQLPEEGLKFMVYLQKENIIDESGMPKERFSAEFPKEGPSILRIQQVVRGDSAAYFCASSQGGSNQPQHFGDGTRLSIL.

V gene TRBV24-1 combines with J gene TRBJ2-1; the match to TRBD2 covers 10 bases. From germline, CDR1 is KGHDR and CDR2 SFDVKD. The V gene end was trimmed by 3 bases and the J gene end by 6 bases; junction bases not matched to a gene: 7. The CDR3 covers 16 residues. CDR3 sequence: CATSDAGTSVGNEQFF. The CDR3 coding sequence is TGTGCCACCAGTGATGCCGGGACTAGCGTCGGCAATGAGCAGTTCTTC.

The genes are TRBV30 and TRBJ2-5; a possible D gene is TRBD1 (6 bases). The CDR3 runs 14 residues. CDR1 and CDR2 from the germline V gene are GTSNPN and SVGIG (reference sequence). The V end was cut by 0 bases, the J end by 1 base, with 9 bases between. The CDR3 region has the DNA TGTGCCTGGAGTGTATTCAGGGGCCAAGAGACCCAGTACTTC. Translation: CAWSVFRGQETQYF.

V usage is TRBV9 and J usage is TRBJ1-2; a weak D match, TRBD1 (6 bases). V lost 5 bases to trimming and J lost 8 bases, with 19 bases between them. Germline CDR1 and CDR2: SGDLS and YYNGEE. The CDR3 runs to 14 residues. The CDR3 protein is CASRFDPGQGGYTF. The CDR3 bases are TGTGCCAGCAGATTTGATCCGGGACAAGGAGGCTACACCTTC.

This sequence joins TRBV9 and TRBJ2-1; TRBD2 aligns across 8 bases. CDR1 is SGDLS, CDR2 YYNGEE, per germline. With V trimmed by 0 bases and J by 10 bases, 6 bases remained unmatched. There are 14 residues in the CDR3. Here the CDR3 reads CASSVVSGNAEQFF. The CDR3 DNA follows: TGTGCCAGCAGCGTAGTTAGCGGGAATGCAGAGCAGTTCTTC.

V usage is TRBV6-2 or TRBV6-3 and J usage is TRBJ1-5; TRBD1 is a possible D gene (5 bases). CDR3 length equals 14 residues. The germline gives CDR1 MNHEY, CDR2 SVGEGT. V was shortened by 2 bases and J by 3 bases, with 8 bases between the two germline ends. The CDR3 sequence is CASSYGADNQPQHF. The CDR3 coding sequence is TGTGCCAGCAGTTACGGGGCAGACAATCAGCCCCAGCATTTT.

The J gene is TRBJ1-4, the V gene TRBV6-5; 9 bases match TRBD1. Unmatched junction bases numbered 2, after V lost 7 bases and J lost 2 bases. CDR1 MNHEY and CDR2 SVGAGI come from the germline V gene. The CDR3 covers 14 residues. The CDR3 DNA reads as TGTGCCAGCATGGGACAGGGCACTAATGAAAAACTGTTTTTT. It encodes CASMGQGTNEKLFF.

The chain uses TRBV27 and TRBJ2-5; 10 bases map to TRBD1. CDR1 MNHEY and CDR2 SMNVEV come from the germline V gene (reference sequence). V was pared by 2 bases and J by 5 bases, with 5 bases of the junction left unmatched. This CDR3 contains 15 residues. This CDR3 is CASSLMTGGIETQYF. For the CDR3, the DNA is TGTGCCAGCAGTTTAATGACAGGGGGCATTGAGACCCAGTACTTC.

The CDR3 DNA is TGTGCCAGCAGTTTATTTGGCAGGAAAAGGACTAATGAAAAACTGTTTTTT. It encodes CASSLFGRKRTNEKLFF. V gene TRBV27 combines with J gene TRBJ1-4; no firm D call. V was cut by 1 base and J by 2 bases, with 14 bases left in between. CDR3 length equals 17 residues. Germline-derived CDR1 and CDR2 are MNHEY and SMNVEV (reference sequence).

The count of this clone is one. The chain links TRBV24-1 to TRBJ1-4; the D gene is possibly TRBD1 (5 bases). V gave up 3 bases and J gave up 6 bases, with 13 bases separating them. The CDR3 totals 15 residues. Germline V gene sequence: CDR1 KGHDR, CDR2 SFDVKD. CDR3 nucleotides: TGTGCCACCAGTGATCGATCCGTAGGGGATGAAAAACTGTTTTTT. It yields the protein CATSDRSVGDEKLFF.

CDR3 amino acids: CASKDRSGSEQYF. The CDR3 nucleotides read TGTGCCAGCAAGGACAGGTCCGGTAGCGAGCAGTACTTC. V and J are TRBV19 and TRBJ2-7, with 7 nucleotides matching TRBD1. CDR1 and CDR2 (germline): LNHDA, SQIVND (reference sequence). V lost 9 bases and J lost 6; bases outside the gene matches: 11. The CDR3 consists of 13 residues.

This chain joins TRBV11-2 and TRBJ1-2; TRBD1 is a possible D gene (5 bases). CDR3 length: 15 amino acids. CDR1 is SGHAT, CDR2 FQNNGV, per germline. V lost 5 bases, J lost 3 bases, and 16 bases lay in between. CDR3 amino acids: CASSLVGRVDYGYTF. CDR3 sequence (DNA): TGTGCCAGCAGCCTCGTTGGCAGGGTGGACTATGGCTACACCTTC.

To note about this clone: Other DNA sequences in the sample encode the same CDR3. The genes are TRBV5-1 and TRBJ2-5; 8 positions match TRBD1. The CDR3 contains 15 residues. Trimming cost V 3 bases and J 1 base; bases outside gene matches: 5. Per the germline V gene, CDR1 is SGHRS and CDR2 is YFSETQ. The CDR3 DNA sequence: TGCGCCAGCAGCTCAGGACAGGGCGGCCAAGAGACCCAGTACTTC. Its protein product is CASSSGQGGQETQYF.

V and J are TRBV18 and TRBJ1-6; TRBD1 might be the D (5 bases). CDR1 and CDR2 (germline): KGHSH, LQKENI. Between the trimmed V and J ends, which lost 1 base and 6 bases, there was a span of 7 bases. The CDR3 length is 14 residues. CDR3 DNA: TGTGCCAGCTCACCACGGGACTTTAATTCACCCCTCCACTTT. Translated, it gives CASSPRDFNSPLHF.

The rearrangement uses TRBV5-1 and TRBJ2-3; tentatively, D is TRBD2 (5 bases). V was shortened by 7 bases and J by 7 bases, with 10 bases between the two germline ends. Per germline, CDR1 SGHRS and CDR2 YFSETQ. The CDR3 runs 11 residues. The CDR3 spells CASAGTNTQYF. The CDR3 nucleotides read TGCGCCAGCGCGGGTACTAATACGCAGTATTTT.

The chain recombines TRBV4-3 with TRBJ1-2; D might be TRBD1 (5 bases). The germline V and J ends were trimmed by 3 bases and 5 bases, with 16 bases remaining between them. The CDR3 contains 15 residues. Germline V gene lookup returns CDR1 LGHNA and CDR2 YSLEER. CDR3 DNA: TGCGCCAGCAGCCAGGATTGGGGGGTAAAGTATGGCTACACCTTC. Translation: CASSQDWGVKYGYTF.

The count of this clone is one. V usage is TRBV7-2 and J usage is TRBJ2-7; 12 nucleotides match TRBD1. Germline CDR1 is SGHTA and CDR2 is FQGNSA. Trimming at V came to 3 bases and at J to 6 bases, leaving 6 bases not matched to a gene. The CDR3 spans 15 residues. The CDR3 sequence is CASSFSRGQGAEQYF. CDR3 bases: TGTGCCAGCAGCTTTAGTAGGGGACAGGGGGCCGAGCAGTACTTC.

Regarding this clone: Other DNA sequences of this sample code for an identical CDR3. This chain uses TRBV4-3 with TRBJ1-2, with D perhaps TRBD1 (5 bases). The CDR3 is made up of 13 amino acids. Germline CDR1 is LGHNA and CDR2 is YSLEER. With 1 base removed from V and 8 bases from J, the gap between germline ends came to 11 bases. CDR3 residues: CASSQGQGDGYTF. The CDR3 region has the DNA TGCGCCAGCAGCCAAGGTCAGGGCGACGGCTACACCTTC.

This clone has a handful of counts. Other DNA sequences in the sample encode the same CDR3. The J gene is TRBJ1-5, the V gene TRBV6-5; D gene uncertain. There are 14 residues in the CDR3. V was trimmed by 4 bases and J by 2 bases, leaving 9 bases between them. Germline CDR1 reads MNHEY; CDR2 reads SVGAGI. The CDR3 nucleotides read TGTGCCAGCAGTTCGCGGGCAGGCAATCAGCCCCAGCATTTT. Translation: CASSSRAGNQPQHF.

For the CDR3, the DNA is TGTGCCAGCAGCTTCTGGACAGGGGATAGGGAGACCCAGTACTTC. Its translation: CASSFWTGDRETQYF. The chain carries TRBV11-3 and TRBJ2-5, with TRBD1 identical over 9 bases. V lost 3 bases, J lost 5 bases, and 7 bases stayed unmatched. Germline values: CDR1 SGHNT, CDR2 YENEEA. The CDR3 length is 15 residues.

The V and J genes are TRBV6-5 and TRBJ1-1; D perhaps matches TRBD1 (5 bases). The germline V gene has CDR1 MNHEY and CDR2 SVGAGI. The germline V and J ends were trimmed by 0 bases and 2 bases, with 10 bases remaining between them. The CDR3 is 15 amino acids. CDR3 residues: CASSYSIQGNTEAFF. The CDR3 coding sequence is TGTGCCAGCAGTTACTCGATCCAGGGTAACACTGAAGCTTTCTTT.

The rearrangement uses TRBV6-1 and TRBJ1-3; D unresolved. V shed 4 bases and J shed 0 bases, with 10 bases lying between them. This CDR3 has 15 residues. CDR1 and CDR2 from the germline V gene are MNHNS and SASEGT. The CDR3 DNA follows: TGTGCCAGCAGTGTGGATCGGAGCTCTGGAAACACCATATATTTT. It is translated as CASSVDRSSGNTIYF.

V and J are TRBV3-1 (or the pseudogene TRBV3-2) and TRBJ1-2; 8 bases match TRBD1. The ends lost 3 bases at V and 4 bases at J; junction bases unmatched: 1. CDR3 length equals 13 residues. Germline CDR1 LGHDT, CDR2 YNNKEL (reference sequence). The CDR3 sequence: CASSQGQVYGYTF. The CDR3 bases are TGTGCCAGCAGCCAGGGACAGGTCTATGGCTACACCTTC.

The chain carries TRBV2 and TRBJ1-2; D may be TRBD1 (6 bases). The CDR3 runs to 16 residues. V lost 4 bases and J lost 5, with 20 bases in between. Germline lookup yields CDR1 SNHLY and CDR2 FYNNEI. CDR3 sequence: CASSVGGEMDRYGYTF. CDR3 nucleotide sequence: TGTGCCAGCAGTGTTGGGGGGGAAATGGACAGATATGGCTACACCTTC.

This chain connects TRBV5-1 to TRBJ1-5; D may be TRBD1 (6 bases). Looked up from germline, CDR1 is SGHRS and CDR2 is YFSETQ. With 4 bases removed from V and 4 bases from J, the gap between germline ends came to 15 bases. CDR3 size: 15 residues. CDR3 coding DNA: TGCGCCAGCAGCCTCACAGGGTCAGAGAATCAGCCCCAGCATTTT. It specifies CASSLTGSENQPQHF. Full variable domain (missing parts from reference TRBV5-1 and TRBJ1-5): KAGVTQTPRYLIKTRGQQVTLSCSPISGHRSVSWYQQTPGQGLQFLFEYFSETQRNKGNFPGRFSGRQFSNSRSEMNVSTLELGDSALYLCASSLTGSENQPQHFGDGTRLSIL.